This TCR beta chain was captured by sequencing in a study of response to subunit inactivated influenza vaccine. The study, taken as a whole, reports: Authors suggested few new T cells are recruited by each seasonal influenza vaccination.

TCRdb ran MiXCR on the RT-PCR reads and lists one entry per CDR3 protein. The profile shows about 800,000 distinct CDR3 sequences, approximately 22% of them singletons. The germline gives CDR1 SGHDN, CDR2 FVKESK. The CDR3 runs to 16 residues. Deletions cut 1 base from V and 0 bases from J, with 13 bases between. Concerning this clonotype: Antigen: not known.

The source of this sequence is a man over 45 who received an inactivated influenza vaccine. The gene calls are TRBV14 and TRBJ2-7, with a possible D match to TRBD2 (5 bases). The input for sequencing was PBMCs from blood, taken roughly 5 days after vaccination. The CDR3 here is CASSQVGLLNSYEQYF. DNA of the CDR3: TGTGCCAGCAGCCAAGTAGGACTTCTAAACTCCTACGAGCAGTACTTC.